This T cell receptor beta chain was observed in a study of T cells after posttransplantation cyclophosphamide. Generated by immunoSEQ multiplex PCR, the TCRdb table keeps only in-frame clones and is missing some. This sample comprises roughly 40,000 clones, none seen once only. Germline V gives CDR1 MNHNS, CDR2 SASEGT. The CDR3 has 13 amino acids. Trimming shortened V by 11 bases and J by 4 bases, and 17 bases separated the two germline ends. This related bone marrow graft donor gave peripheral blood on the day of marrow donation. This clone was observed at least ten times. Its antigen is not known. Study-level findings and limits: Recipient CMV seropositivity and CMV reactivation strongly tracked TRB clonality. Skin or GI-infiltrating T cells shared few TRB sequences with blood. Donor-recipient repertoire similarity was low at 1-2 months, rising over year one.

The receptor was derived from a woman aged 45-65 years in good health and a related stem cell transplant donor. The sequencing sample was made of PBMCs. This chain joins TRBV6-1 and TRBJ1-2; no clear D. In nucleotides, the CDR3 is TGTGCCTCCCCGGCCCCCGGGTTCTATGGCTACACCTTC. Translation gives CASPAPGFYGYTF.